The present T cell receptor beta chain was sequenced within a study of T cells after yellow fever vaccination. Study-level results: Highly abundant clonotypes carried over from the bulk population could end up in FACS-sorted repertoires as contaminants.

From the 5' RACE reads, TCRdb called clonotypes with MiXCR, one entry per CDR3 protein. This sample has about 550,000 distinct CDR3 sequences, with approximately 21% found just once. Germline CDR1 reads MDHEN; CDR2 reads SYDVKM. Trimming took 7 bases from V and 9 from J, leaving 16 bases between them. The CDR3 consists of 13 residues. As concerns this clonotype: Its antigen remains unidentified.

The sequencing used PBMCs, collected 15 days after the yellow fever booster vaccination. The sequence was obtained from a man aged 30 to 39 who received the YFV17D yellow fever vaccine. This chain joins TRBV28 and TRBJ2-4; D call uncertain. The DNA for the CDR3 is TGTGCCAGCATACGAAGAGGCTATTCCATTCAGTACTTC. Its translation: CASIRRGYSIQYF.